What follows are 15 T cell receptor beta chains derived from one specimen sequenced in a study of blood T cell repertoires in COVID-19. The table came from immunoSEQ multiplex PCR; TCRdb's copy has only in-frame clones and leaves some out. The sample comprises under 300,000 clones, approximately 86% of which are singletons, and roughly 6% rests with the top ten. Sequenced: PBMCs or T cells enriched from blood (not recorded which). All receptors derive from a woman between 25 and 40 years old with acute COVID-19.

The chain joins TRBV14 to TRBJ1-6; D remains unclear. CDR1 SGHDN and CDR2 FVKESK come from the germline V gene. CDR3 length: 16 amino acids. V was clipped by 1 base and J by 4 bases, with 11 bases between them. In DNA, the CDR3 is TGTGCCAGCAGCCAAGGCGAGGGAGGGTATAATTCACCCCTCCACTTT. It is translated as CASSQGEGGYNSPLHF.

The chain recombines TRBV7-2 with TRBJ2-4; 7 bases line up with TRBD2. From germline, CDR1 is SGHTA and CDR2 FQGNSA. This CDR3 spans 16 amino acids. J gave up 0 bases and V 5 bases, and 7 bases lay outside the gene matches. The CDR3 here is CASSGGVVLAKNIQYF. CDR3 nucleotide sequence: TGTGCCAGCAGCGGGGGGGTGGTTCTAGCCAAAAACATTCAGTACTTC.

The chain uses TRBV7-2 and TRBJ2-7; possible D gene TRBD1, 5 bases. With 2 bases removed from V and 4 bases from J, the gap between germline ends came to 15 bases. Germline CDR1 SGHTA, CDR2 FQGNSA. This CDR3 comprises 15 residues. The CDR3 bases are TGTGCCAGCAGCTTAAGCTCAGGACATGAGTACGAGCAGTACTTC. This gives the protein CASSLSSGHEYEQYF.

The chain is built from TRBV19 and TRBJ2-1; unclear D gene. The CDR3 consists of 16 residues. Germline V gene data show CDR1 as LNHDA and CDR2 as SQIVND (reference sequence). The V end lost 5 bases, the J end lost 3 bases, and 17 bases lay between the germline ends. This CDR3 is CASSPSRVGGYNEQFF. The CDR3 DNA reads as TGTGCCAGTAGTCCGTCTCGCGTTGGCGGCTACAATGAGCAGTTCTTC.

CDR3 DNA sequence: TGTGCCAGCAGTTACGCTAGCGGGACCTACGAGCAGTACTTC. Residues: CASSYASGTYEQYF. The chain recombines TRBV6-2 or TRBV6-3 with TRBJ2-7; 9 nucleotides line up with TRBD2. The CDR3 covers 14 residues. The junction had 1 base not matched to a gene; V was cut back by 2 bases and J by 2 bases. The germline gives CDR1 MNHEY, CDR2 SVGEGT.

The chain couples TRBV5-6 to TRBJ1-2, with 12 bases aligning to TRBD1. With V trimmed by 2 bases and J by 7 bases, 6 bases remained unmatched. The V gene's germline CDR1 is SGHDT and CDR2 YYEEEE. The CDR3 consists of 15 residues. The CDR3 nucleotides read TGTGCCAGCAGCTTCCGGGACAGGGGGCACGCTGGCTACACCTTC. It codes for CASSFRDRGHAGYTF.

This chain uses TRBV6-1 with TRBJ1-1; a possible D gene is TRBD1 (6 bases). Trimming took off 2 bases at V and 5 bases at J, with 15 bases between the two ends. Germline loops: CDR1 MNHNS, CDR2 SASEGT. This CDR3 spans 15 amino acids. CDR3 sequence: CASSENPQGLTEAFF. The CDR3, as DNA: TGTGCCAGCAGTGAAAATCCACAGGGTTTGACTGAAGCTTTCTTT.

The CDR3 DNA is TGTGCCAGCAGCTTGGAGCGAGCAGCGGACACCATATATTTT. Its translation: CASSLERAADTIYF. The V gene is TRBV5-6, the J gene TRBJ1-3, with no clear D. V dropped 0 bases and J dropped 8 bases, with 12 bases sitting between them. The CDR3 runs 14 residues. Looked up from germline, CDR1 is SGHDT and CDR2 is YYEEEE.

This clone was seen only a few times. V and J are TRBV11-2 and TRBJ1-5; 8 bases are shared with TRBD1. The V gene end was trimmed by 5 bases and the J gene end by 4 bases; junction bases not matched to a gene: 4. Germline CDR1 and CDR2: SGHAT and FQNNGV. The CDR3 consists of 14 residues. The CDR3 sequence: CASSHGQGNQPQHF. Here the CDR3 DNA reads TGTGCCAGCAGCCATGGACAGGGTAATCAGCCCCAGCATTTT.

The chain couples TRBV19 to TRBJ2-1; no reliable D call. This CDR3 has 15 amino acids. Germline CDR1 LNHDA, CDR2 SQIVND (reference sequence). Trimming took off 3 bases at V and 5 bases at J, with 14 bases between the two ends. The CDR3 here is CASSMRPRGNNEQFF. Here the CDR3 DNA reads TGTGCCAGTAGTATGCGGCCTAGAGGTAACAATGAGCAGTTCTTC. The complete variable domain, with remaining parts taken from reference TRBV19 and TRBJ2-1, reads DGGITQSPKYLFRKEGQNVTLSCEQNLNHDAMYWYRQDPGQGLRLIYYSQIVNDFQKGDIAEGYSVSREKKESFPLTVTSAQKNPTAFYLCASSMRPRGNNEQFFGPGTRLTVL.

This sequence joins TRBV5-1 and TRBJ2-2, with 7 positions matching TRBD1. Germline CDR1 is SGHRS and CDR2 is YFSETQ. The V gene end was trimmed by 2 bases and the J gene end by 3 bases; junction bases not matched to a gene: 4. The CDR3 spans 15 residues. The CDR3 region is CASSFGDRDTGELFF. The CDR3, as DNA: TGCGCCAGCAGCTTTGGAGACAGGGACACCGGGGAGCTGTTTTTT.

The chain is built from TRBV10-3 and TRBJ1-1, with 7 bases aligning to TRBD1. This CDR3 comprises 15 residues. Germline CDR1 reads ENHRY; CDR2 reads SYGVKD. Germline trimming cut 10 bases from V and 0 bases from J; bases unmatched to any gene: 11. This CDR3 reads CATKKPGQMNTEAFF. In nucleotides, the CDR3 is TGTGCCACAAAAAAACCGGGACAGATGAACACTGAAGCTTTCTTT.

As DNA, the CDR3 is TGTGCCAGCAGCTTAGCTCGGGGGAGCACAGATACGCAGTATTTT. This sequence encodes CASSLARGSTDTQYF. The rearrangement links TRBV11-2 to TRBJ2-3, with D possibly matching TRBD2 (6 bases). Germline loops: CDR1 SGHAT, CDR2 FQNNGV. This CDR3 spans 15 amino acids. The V gene lost 1 base and the J gene lost 0 bases, with 8 bases spanning the gap.

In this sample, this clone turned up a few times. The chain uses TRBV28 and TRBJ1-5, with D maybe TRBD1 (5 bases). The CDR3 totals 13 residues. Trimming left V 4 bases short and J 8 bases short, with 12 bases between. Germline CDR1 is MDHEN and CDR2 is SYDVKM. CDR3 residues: CASSSDTGEPQHF. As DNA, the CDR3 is TGTGCCAGCAGTTCCGACACGGGGGAGCCCCAGCATTTT.

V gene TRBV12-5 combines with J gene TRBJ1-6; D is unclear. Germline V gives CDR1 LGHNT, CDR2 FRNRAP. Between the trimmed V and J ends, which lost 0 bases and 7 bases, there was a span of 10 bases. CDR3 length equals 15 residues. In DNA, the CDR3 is TGTGCTAGTGGTTTGGTCCTCGGGTTCAATTCACCCCTCCACTTT. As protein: CASGLVLGFNSPLHF.